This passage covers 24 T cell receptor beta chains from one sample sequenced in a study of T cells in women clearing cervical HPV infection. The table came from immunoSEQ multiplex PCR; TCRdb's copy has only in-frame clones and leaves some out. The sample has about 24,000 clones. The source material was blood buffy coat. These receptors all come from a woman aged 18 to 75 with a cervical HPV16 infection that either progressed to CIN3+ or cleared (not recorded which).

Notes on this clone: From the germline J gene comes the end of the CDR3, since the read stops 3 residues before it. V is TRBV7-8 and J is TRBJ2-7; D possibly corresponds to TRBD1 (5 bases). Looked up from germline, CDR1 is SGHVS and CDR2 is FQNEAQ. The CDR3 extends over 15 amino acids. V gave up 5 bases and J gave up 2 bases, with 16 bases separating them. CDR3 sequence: CASSPGWGRAYEQYF. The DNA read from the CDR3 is TGTGCCAGCAGCCCAGGTTGGGGCAGAGCCTACGAG.

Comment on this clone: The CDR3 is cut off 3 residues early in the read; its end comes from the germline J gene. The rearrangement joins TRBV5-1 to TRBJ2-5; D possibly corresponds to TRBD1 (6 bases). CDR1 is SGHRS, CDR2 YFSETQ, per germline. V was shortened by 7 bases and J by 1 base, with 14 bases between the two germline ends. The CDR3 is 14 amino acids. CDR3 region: CASASGTIQETQYF. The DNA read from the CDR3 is TGCGCCAGCGCCTCCGGGACAATCCAAGAGACC.

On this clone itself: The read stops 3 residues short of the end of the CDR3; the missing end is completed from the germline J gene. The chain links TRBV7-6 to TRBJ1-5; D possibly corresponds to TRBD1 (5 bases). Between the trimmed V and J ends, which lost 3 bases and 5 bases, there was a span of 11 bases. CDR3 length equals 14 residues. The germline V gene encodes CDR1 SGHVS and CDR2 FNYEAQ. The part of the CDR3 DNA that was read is TGTGCCAGCAGCTTTAGAGGGGCTGATCAGCCC. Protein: CASSFRGADQP. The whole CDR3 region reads CASSFRGADQPQHF. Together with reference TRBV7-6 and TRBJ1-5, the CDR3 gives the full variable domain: GAGVSQSPRYKVTKRGQDVALRCDPISGHVSLYWYRQALGQGPEFLTYFNYEAQQDKSGLPNDRFSAERPEGSISTLTIQRTEQRDSAMYRCASSFRGADQPQHFGDGTRLSIL.

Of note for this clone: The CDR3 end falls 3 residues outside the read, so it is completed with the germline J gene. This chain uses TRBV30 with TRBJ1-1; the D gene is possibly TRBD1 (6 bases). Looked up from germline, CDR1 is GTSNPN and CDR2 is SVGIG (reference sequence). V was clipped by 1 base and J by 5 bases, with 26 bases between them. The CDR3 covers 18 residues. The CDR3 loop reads CAWSGFEEAGASWTEAFF. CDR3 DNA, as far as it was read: TGTGCCTGGAGTGGGTTCGAAGAGGCAGGGGCAAGTTGGACTGAA.

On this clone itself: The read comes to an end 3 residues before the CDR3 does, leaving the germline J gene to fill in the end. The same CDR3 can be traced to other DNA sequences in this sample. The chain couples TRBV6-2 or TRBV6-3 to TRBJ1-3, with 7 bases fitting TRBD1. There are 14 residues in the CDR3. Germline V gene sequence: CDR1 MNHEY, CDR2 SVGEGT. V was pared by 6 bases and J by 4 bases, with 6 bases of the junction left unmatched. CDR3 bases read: TGTGCCAGCAGCTGGACAGGAACGGGAAACACC. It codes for CASSWTGTGNT. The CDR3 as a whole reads CASSWTGTGNTIYF.

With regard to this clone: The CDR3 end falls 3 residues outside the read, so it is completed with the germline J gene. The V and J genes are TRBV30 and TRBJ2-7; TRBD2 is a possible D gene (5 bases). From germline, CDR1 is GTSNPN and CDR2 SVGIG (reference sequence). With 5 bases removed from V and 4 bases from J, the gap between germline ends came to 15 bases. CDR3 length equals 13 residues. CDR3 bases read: TGTGCCTGGTCACTAGGGCCTGGGTACGAG. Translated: CAWSLGPGYE. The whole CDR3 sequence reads CAWSLGPGYEQYF.

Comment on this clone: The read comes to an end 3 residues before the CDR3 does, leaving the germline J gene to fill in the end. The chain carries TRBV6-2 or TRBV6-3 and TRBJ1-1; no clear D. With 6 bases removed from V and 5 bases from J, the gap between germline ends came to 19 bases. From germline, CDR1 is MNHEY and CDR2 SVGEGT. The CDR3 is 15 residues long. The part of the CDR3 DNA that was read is TGTGCCAGCAGGCAACGTCGTACTTCGGGTACTGAA. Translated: CASRQRRTSGTE. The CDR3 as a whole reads CASRQRRTSGTEAFF.

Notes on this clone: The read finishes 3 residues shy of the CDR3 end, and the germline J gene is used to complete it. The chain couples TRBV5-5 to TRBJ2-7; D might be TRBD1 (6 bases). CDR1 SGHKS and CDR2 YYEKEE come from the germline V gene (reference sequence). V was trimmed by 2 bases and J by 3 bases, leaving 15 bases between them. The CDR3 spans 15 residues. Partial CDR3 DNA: TGTGCCAGCAGCTTTCGTCCGGACAGTAACTACGAG. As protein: CASSFRPDSNYE. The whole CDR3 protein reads CASSFRPDSNYEQYF.

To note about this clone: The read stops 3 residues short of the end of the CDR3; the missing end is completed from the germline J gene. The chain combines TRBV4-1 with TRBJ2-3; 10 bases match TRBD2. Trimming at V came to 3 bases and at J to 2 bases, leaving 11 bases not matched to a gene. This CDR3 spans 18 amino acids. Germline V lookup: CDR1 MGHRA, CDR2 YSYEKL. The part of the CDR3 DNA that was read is TGCGCCAGCAGCCAGCGACCGTATAGCGGGGGGAACACAGATACG. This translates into CASSQRPYSGGNTDT. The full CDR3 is CASSQRPYSGGNTDTQYF.

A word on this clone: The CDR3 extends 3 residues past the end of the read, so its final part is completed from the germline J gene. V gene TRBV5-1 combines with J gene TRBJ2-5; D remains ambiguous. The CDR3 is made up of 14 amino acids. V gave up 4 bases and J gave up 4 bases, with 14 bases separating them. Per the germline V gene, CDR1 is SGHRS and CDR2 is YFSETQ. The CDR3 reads CASSLQTTGETQYF. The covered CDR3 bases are TGCGCCAGCAGCCTACAGACAACTGGAGAGACC. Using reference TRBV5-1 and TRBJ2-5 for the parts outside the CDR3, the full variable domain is KAGVTQTPRYLIKTRGQQVTLSCSPISGHRSVSWYQQTPGQGLQFLFEYFSETQRNKGNFPGRFSGRQFSNSRSEMNVSTLELGDSALYLCASSLQTTGETQYFGPGTRLLVL.

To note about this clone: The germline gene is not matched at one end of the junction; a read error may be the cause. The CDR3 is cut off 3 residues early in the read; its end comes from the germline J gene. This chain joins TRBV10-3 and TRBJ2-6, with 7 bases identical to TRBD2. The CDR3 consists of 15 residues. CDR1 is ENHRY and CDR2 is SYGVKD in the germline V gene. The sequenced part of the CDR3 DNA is TGTGCCATCAGTGAGGGGAGGGCTGGGGCCTACGTC. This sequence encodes CAISEGRAGAYV. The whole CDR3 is CAISEGRAGAYVLTF.

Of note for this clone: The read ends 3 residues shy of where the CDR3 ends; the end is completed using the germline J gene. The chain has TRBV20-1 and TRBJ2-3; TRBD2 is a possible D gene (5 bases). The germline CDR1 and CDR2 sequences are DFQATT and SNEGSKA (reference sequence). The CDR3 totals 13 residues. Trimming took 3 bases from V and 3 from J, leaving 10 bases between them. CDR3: CSASWTGTDTQYF. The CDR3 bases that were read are TGCAGTGCTAGCTGGACGGGGACAGATACG.

The chain's CDR3 is CATIVSPSHSTQYF. CDR3 bases read: TGTGCCACCATAGTTTCCCCATCGCATTCGACC. V is TRBV6-2 or TRBV6-3 and J is TRBJ2-5; no clear D. The read stops 3 residues short of the end of the CDR3; the missing end is completed from the germline J gene. Germline CDR1 MNHEY, CDR2 SVGEGT. This CDR3 region has 14 residues. Deletions cut 10 bases from V and 7 bases from J, with 22 bases between.

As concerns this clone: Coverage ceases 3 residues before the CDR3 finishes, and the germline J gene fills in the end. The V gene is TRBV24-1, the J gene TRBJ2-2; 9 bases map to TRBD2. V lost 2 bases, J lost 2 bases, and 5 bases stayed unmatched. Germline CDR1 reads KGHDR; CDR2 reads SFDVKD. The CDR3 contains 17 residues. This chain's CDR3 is CATSDSRLAENTGELFF. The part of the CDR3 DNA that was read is TGTGCCACCAGTGATTCCAGACTAGCGGAAAACACCGGGGAG.

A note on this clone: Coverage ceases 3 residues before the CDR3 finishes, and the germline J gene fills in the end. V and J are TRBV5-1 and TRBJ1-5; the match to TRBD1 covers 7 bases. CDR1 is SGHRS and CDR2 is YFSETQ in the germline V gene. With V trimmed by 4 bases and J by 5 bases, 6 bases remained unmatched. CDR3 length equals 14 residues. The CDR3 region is CASSHNTGDQPQHF. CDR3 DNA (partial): TGCGCCAGCAGCCACAACACAGGGGATCAGCCC. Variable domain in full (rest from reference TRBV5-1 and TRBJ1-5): KAGVTQTPRYLIKTRGQQVTLSCSPISGHRSVSWYQQTPGQGLQFLFEYFSETQRNKGNFPGRFSGRQFSNSRSEMNVSTLELGDSALYLCASSHNTGDQPQHFGDGTRLSIL.

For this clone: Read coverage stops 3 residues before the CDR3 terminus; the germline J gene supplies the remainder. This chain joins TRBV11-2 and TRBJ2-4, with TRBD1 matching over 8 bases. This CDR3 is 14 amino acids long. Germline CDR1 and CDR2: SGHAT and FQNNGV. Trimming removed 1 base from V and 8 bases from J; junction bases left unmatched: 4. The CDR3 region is CASSLGTGRHIQYF. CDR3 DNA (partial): TGTGCCAGCAGCTTAGGGACAGGGAGGCACATT.

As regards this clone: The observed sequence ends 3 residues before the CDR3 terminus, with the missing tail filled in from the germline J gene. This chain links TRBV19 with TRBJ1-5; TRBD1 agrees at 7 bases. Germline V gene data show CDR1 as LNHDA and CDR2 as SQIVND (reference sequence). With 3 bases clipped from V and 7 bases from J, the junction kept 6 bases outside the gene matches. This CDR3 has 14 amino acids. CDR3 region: CASSIIGGRQPQHF. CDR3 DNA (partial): TGTGCCAGTAGTATTATAGGGGGCAGGCAGCCC.

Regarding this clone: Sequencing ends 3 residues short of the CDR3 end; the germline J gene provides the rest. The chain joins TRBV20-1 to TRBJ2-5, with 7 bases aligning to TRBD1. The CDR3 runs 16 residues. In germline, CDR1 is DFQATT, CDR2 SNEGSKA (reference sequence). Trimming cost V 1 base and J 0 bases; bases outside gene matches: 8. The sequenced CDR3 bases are TGCAGTGCTAGAGCATGGACAGGACAGTACCAAGAGACC. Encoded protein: CSARAWTGQYQET. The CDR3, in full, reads CSARAWTGQYQETQYF.

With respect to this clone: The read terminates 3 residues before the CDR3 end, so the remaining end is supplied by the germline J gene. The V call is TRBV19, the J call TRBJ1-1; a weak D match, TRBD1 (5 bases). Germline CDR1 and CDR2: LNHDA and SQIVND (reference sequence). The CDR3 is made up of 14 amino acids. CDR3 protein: CASRPGAARLAAFF. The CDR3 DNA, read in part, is TGTGCCAGTAGACCTGGGGCGGCCCGGCTGGCA.

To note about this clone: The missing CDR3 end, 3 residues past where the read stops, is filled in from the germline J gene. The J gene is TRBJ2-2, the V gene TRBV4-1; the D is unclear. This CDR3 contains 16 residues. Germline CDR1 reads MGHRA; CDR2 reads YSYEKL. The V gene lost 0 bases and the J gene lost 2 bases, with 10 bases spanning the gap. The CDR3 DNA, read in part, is TGCGCCAGCAGCCAAGAACCAGGAACTAACACCGGGGAG. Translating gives CASSQEPGTNTGE. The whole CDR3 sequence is CASSQEPGTNTGELFF.

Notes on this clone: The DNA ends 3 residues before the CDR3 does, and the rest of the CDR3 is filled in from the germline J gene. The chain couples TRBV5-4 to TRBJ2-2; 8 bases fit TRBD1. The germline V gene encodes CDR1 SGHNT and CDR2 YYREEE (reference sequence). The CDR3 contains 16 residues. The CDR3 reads CASSLGGRGRDEKLFF. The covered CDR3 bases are TGTGCCAGCAGCTTGGGGGGCAGGGGGCGCGATGAAAAG.

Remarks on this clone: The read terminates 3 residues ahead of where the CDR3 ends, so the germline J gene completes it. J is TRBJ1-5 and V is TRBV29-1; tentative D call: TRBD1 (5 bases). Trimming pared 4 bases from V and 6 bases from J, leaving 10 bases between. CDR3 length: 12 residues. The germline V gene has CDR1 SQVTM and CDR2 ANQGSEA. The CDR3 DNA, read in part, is TGCAGCGTTGGACAGCGTGGTCAGCCC. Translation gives CSVGQRGQP. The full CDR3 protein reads CSVGQRGQPQHF.

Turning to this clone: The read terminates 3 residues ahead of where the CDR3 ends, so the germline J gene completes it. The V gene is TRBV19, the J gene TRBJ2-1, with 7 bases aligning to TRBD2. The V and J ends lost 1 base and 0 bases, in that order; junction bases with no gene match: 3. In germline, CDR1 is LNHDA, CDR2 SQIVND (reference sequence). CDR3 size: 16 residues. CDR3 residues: CASSIVRDYSYNEQFF. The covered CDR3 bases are TGTGCCAGTAGTATAGTAAGGGACTACTCCTACAATGAG.

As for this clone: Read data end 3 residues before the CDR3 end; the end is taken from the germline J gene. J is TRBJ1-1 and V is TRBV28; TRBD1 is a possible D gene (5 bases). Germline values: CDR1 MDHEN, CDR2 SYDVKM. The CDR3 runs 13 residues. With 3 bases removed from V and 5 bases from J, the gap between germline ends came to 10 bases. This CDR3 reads CASSFRGRTEAFF. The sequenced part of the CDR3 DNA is TGTGCCAGCAGTTTTAGGGGCAGAACTGAA.